The clone carrying this T cell receptor (beta chain) was counted once. What it binds is unknown. Separation from the roughly 700-subject first cohort characterized the 120-subject validation cohort, to which the donors belonged. Germline values: CDR1 SEHNR, CDR2 FQNEAQ (reference sequence). The ends were cut back, 6 bases at V and 6 bases at J, with 19 bases in the middle. The CDR3 spans 15 residues. Here immunoSEQ multiplex PCR was the method, and the copy in TCRdb shows in-frame clones only, minus some. Here the sample spans about 140,000 clones, more than 85% being singletons. The sample is drawn from a study of cytomegalovirus exposure and HLA in healthy donors. Points from the study as a whole: The TCR clusters that emerged in the first cohort tended, a later analysis found, to co-occur in the 110 or so validation repertoires.

This TCR came from a man aged 18 to 35 in good health and CMV-seropositive. Sequencing was done on a sample of PBMCs. V is TRBV7-9 and J is TRBJ2-3; tentatively, D is TRBD2 (5 bases). The CDR3 protein is CASSSGLSPMDTQYF. CDR3 coding DNA: TGTGCCAGCAGTTCTGGACTTTCCCCGATGGATACGCAGTATTTT.